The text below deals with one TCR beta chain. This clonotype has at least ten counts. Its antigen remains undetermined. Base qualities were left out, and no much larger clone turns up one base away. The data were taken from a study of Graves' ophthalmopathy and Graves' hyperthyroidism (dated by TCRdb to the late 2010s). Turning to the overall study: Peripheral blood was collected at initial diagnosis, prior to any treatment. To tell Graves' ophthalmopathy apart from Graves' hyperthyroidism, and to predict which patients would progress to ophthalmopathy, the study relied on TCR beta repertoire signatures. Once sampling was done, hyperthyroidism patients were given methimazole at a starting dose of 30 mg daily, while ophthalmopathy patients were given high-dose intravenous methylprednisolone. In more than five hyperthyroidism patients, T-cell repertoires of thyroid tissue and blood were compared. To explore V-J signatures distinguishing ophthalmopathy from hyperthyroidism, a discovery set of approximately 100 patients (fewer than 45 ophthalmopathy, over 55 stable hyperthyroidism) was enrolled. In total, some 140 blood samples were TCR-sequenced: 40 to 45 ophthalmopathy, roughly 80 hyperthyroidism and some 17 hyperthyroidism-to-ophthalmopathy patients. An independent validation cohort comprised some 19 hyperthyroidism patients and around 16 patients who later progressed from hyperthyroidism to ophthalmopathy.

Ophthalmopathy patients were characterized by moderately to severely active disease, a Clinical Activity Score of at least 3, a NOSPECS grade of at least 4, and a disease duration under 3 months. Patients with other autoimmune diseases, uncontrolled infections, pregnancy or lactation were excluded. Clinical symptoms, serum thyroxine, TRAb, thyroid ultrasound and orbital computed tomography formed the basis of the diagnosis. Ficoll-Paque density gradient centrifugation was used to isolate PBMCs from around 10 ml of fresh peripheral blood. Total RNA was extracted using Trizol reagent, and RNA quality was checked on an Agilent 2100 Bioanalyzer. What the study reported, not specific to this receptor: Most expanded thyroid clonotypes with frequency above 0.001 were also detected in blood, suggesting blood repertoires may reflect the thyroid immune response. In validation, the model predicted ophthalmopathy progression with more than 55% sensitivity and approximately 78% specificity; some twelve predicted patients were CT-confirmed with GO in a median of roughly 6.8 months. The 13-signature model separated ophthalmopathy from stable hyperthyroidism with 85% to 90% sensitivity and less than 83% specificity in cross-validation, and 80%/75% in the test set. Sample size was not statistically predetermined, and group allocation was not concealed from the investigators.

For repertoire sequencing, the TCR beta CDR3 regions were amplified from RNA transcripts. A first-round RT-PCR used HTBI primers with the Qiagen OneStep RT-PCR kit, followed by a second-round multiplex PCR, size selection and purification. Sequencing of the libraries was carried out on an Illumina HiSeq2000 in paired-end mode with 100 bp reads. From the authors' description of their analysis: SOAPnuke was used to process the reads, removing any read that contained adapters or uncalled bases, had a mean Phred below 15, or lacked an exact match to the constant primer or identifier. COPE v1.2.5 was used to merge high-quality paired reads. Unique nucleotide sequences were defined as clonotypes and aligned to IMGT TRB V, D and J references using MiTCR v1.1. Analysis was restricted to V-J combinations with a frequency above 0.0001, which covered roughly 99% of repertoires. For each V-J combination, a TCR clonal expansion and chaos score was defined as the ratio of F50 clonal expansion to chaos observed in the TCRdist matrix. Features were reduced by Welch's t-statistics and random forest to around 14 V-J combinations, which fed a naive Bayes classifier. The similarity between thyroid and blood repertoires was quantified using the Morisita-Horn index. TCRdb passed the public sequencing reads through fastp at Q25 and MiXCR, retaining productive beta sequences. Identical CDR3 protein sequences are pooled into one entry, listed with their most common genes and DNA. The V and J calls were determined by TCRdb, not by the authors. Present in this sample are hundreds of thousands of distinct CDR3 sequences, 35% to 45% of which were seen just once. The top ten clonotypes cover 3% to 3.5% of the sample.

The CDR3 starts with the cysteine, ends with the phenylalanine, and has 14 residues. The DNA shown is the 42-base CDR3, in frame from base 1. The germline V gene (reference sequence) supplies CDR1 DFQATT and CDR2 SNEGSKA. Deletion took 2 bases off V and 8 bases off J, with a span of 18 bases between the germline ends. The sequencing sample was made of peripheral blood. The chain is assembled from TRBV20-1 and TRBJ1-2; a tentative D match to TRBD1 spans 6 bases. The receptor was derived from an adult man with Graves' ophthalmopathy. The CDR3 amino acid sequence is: CSARPLQGSGGYTF. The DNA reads TGCAGTGCTAGACCCTTACAGGGCTCAGGCGGCTACACCTTC.